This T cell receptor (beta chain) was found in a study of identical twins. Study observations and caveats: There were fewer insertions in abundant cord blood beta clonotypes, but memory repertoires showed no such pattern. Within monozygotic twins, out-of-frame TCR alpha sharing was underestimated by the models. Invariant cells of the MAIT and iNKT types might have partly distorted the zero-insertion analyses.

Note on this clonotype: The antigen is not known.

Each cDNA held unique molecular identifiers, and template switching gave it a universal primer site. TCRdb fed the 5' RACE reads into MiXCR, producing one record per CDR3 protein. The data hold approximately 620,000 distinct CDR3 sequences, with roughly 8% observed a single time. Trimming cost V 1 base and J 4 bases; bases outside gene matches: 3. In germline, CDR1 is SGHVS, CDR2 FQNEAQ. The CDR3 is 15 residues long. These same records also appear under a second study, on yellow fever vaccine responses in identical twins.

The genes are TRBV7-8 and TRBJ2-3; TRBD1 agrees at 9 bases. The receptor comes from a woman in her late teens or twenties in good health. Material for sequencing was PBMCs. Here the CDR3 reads CASSLGDREADTQYF. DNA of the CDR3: TGTGCCAGCAGCTTAGGGGACAGGGAAGCAGATACGCAGTATTTT.